The 31 T cell receptor beta chains below were found in one sample sequenced in a study of shared clonotypes between healthy human individuals. Here immunoSEQ multiplex PCR was the method, and the copy in TCRdb shows in-frame clones only, minus some. This table holds about 1.1 million clones, roughly 77% found once. The sequenced material came from memory CD4+ T cells from PBMCs. Sample subset: CD45RA-negative fraction. These receptor sequences come from a man between 18 and 29 years old in good health. Some clones in this sample may be carry-over from other donors' samples.

About this clone itself: This specimen includes other DNA sequences encoding the same CDR3. The gene calls are TRBV5-4 and TRBJ1-4; D is ambiguous. Germline V gene data show CDR1 as SGHNT and CDR2 as YYREEE (reference sequence). The germline V and J ends were trimmed by 0 bases and 4 bases, with 7 bases remaining between them. This CDR3 comprises 14 residues. CDR3: CASSLGGNNEKLFF. The CDR3 coding sequence is TGTGCCAGCAGCTTGGGAGGAAATAATGAAAAACTGTTTTTT.

V usage is TRBV5-1 and J usage is TRBJ1-2; the D is unclear. The V end was cut by 4 bases, the J end by 2 bases, with 18 bases between. CDR3 length: 16 residues. Per the germline V gene, CDR1 is SGHRS and CDR2 is YFSETQ. Written as DNA, the CDR3 is TGCGCCAGCAGCGTGGGTACCGTCAGTGGGAACTATGGCTACACCTTC. Translation: CASSVGTVSGNYGYTF.

V and J are TRBV29-1 and TRBJ2-1, with TRBD1 as a possible D gene (6 bases). The V gene lost 2 bases and the J gene lost 4 bases, with 12 bases spanning the gap. Germline CDR1 is SQVTM and CDR2 is ANQGSEA. CDR3 size: 14 residues. CDR3 protein: CSVETGPGYNEQFF. The CDR3, as DNA: TGCAGCGTTGAAACAGGGCCGGGGTACAATGAGCAGTTCTTC.

The chain has TRBV16 and TRBJ2-3; maybe TRBD1 (6 bases). Trimming removed 4 bases from V and 1 base from J, with 12 bases in between. Germline V gives CDR1 KGHSY, CDR2 FQNENV. The CDR3 length is 15 residues. The CDR3 DNA follows: TGTGCCAGCAGCCCGGACACAGGGCGCACAGATACGCAGTATTTT. It codes for CASSPDTGRTDTQYF.

The rearrangement uses TRBV6-1 and TRBJ2-7; D remains ambiguous. Deletions cut 10 bases from V and 6 bases from J, with 19 bases between. Looked up from germline, CDR1 is MNHNS and CDR2 is SASEGT. The CDR3 loop spans 13 amino acids. CDR3 amino acids: CATRLTVVAEQYF. In DNA, the CDR3 is TGTGCCACCCGCCTAACGGTCGTAGCCGAGCAGTACTTC.

Concerning this clone: The junction shows a germline mismatch at one end, possibly a read error. The rearrangement uses TRBV28 and TRBJ1-2, with 12 bases that match TRBD1. The CDR3 runs to 12 residues. Germline values: CDR1 MDHEN, CDR2 SYDVKM. The CDR3 region is CFAGTGGTSYTF. The CDR3 bases are TGCTTTGCTGGGACAGGGGGCACCAGCTACACCTTC.

The J gene is TRBJ2-7, the V gene TRBV14, with 9 positions matching TRBD2. This CDR3 comprises 16 residues. V shed 4 bases, J shed 4 bases, and the junction held 11 bases outside the gene matches. The germline gives CDR1 SGHDN, CDR2 FVKESK. The CDR3 DNA reads TGTGCCAGCAGCCCGGCCCGTGGTGCGGGAGGGTACGAGCAGTACTTC. It encodes CASSPARGAGGYEQYF.

This clone was recorded once. This chain connects TRBV18 to TRBJ2-1; TRBD1 or TRBD2 may be the D gene (7 bases each). The V gene's germline CDR1 is KGHSH and CDR2 LQKENI. V lost 1 base and J lost 3, with 13 bases in between. This CDR3 has 16 amino acids. DNA of the CDR3: TGTGCCAGCTCACCACAGCAGGGGGACTACTACAATGAGCAGTTCTTC. Translating gives CASSPQQGDYYNEQFF.

In its sample, this clone was seen once. This chain uses TRBV7-9 with TRBJ1-2; tentatively, D is TRBD1 (6 bases). Germline CDR1 SEHNR, CDR2 FQNEAQ (reference sequence). Trimming cost V 2 bases and J 2 bases, with 12 bases left between them. CDR3 length equals 15 residues. The CDR3: CASSLTRDTNYGYTF. The DNA for the CDR3 is TGTGCCAGCAGCTTAACCCGGGACACGAACTATGGCTACACCTTC. Drawing the rest from reference TRBV7-9 and TRBJ1-2, the complete variable domain is DTGVSQNPRHKITKRGQNVTFRCDPISEHNRLYWYRQTLGQGPEFLTYFQNEAQLEKSRLLSDRFSAERPKGSFSTLEIQRTEQGDSAMYLCASSLTRDTNYGYTFGSGTRLTVV.

The chain has TRBV12-5 and TRBJ2-1; D remains ambiguous. Trimming left V 6 bases short and J 6 bases short, with 12 bases between. Germline-derived CDR1 and CDR2 are LGHNT and FRNRAP. The CDR3 spans 13 residues. CDR3 loop: CASGFTVGNEQFF. The CDR3 region has the DNA TGTGCTAGTGGCTTCACGGTCGGCAATGAGCAGTTCTTC.

The chain carries TRBV2 and TRBJ2-7; D is undetermined. The V gene lost 5 bases and the J gene lost 0 bases, with 14 bases spanning the gap. Germline V gene data show CDR1 as SNHLY and CDR2 as FYNNEI. The CDR3 sequence is 15 residues long. In DNA, the CDR3 is TGTGCCAGCAGTCGGCGGCGGCTAAGCTCCTACGAGCAGTACTTC. Translating gives CASSRRRLSSYEQYF.

The chain is built from TRBV6-1 and TRBJ1-3; D is ambiguous. V was pared by 7 bases and J by 0 bases, with 7 bases between. The CDR3 has 13 amino acids. Germline lookup yields CDR1 MNHNS and CDR2 SASEGT. CDR3: CASMWASGNTIYF. The CDR3 coding sequence is TGTGCCAGCATGTGGGCCTCTGGAAACACCATATATTTT.

There are many counts of this clone. This chain connects TRBV5-4 to TRBJ2-7; D is perhaps TRBD1 or TRBD2 (6 bases each). The CDR3 is made up of 15 amino acids. Germline V gene sequence: CDR1 SGHNT, CDR2 YYREEE (reference sequence). Trimming left V 4 bases short and J 2 bases short, with 16 bases between. The CDR3 is CASSPTPGATYEQYF. The CDR3, as DNA: TGTGCCAGCAGCCCTACCCCGGGGGCAACCTACGAGCAGTACTTC.

The V call is TRBV4-3, the J call TRBJ2-2, with 11 bases matching TRBD2. Looked up from germline, CDR1 is LGHNA and CDR2 is YSLEER. Trimming took 4 bases from V and 7 from J; bases not matched to a gene: 8. The CDR3 consists of 16 residues. CDR3 sequence reads: CASSPLAGGRIGELFF. The CDR3 DNA sequence: TGCGCCAGCAGCCCCCTAGCGGGAGGCCGCATCGGGGAGCTGTTTTTT.

Concerning this clone: Other DNA sequences of this sample code for an identical CDR3. V usage is TRBV7-2 and J usage is TRBJ1-2, with a possible D match to TRBD1 (6 bases). Germline CDR1 is SGHTA and CDR2 is FQGNSA. Between the trimmed V and J ends, which lost 5 bases and 2 bases, there was a span of 12 bases. The CDR3 runs 14 residues. The CDR3 region is CASSTDSLNYGYTF. Here the CDR3 DNA reads TGTGCCAGCAGCACGGACAGTTTAAACTATGGCTACACCTTC. The full variable domain, completed using reference TRBV7-2 and TRBJ1-2, is GAGVSQSPSNKVTEKGKDVELRCDPISGHTALYWYRQSLGQGLEFLIYFQGNSAPDKSGLPSDRFSAERTGGSVSTLTIQRTQQEDSAVYLCASSTDSLNYGYTFGSGTRLTVV.

The CDR3 here is CASNRQDNQPQHF. In nucleotides, the CDR3 is TGTGCCAGCAATCGGCAAGACAATCAGCCCCAGCATTTT. The rearrangement joins TRBV2 to TRBJ1-5; no definite D call. The V gene lost 7 bases and the J gene lost 3 bases, with 10 bases spanning the gap. Germline V lookup: CDR1 SNHLY, CDR2 FYNNEI. This CDR3 has 13 amino acids.

The gene calls are TRBV7-9 and TRBJ2-2, with D perhaps TRBD2 (5 bases). V lost 5 bases to trimming and J lost 5 bases, with 18 bases between them. Germline assignment: CDR1 SEHNR and CDR2 FQNEAQ (reference sequence). The CDR3 consists of 16 residues. In nucleotides, the CDR3 is TGTGCCAGCAGCCCAACCCCGCGAGGGAAAACCGGGGAGCTGTTTTTT. Its protein is CASSPTPRGKTGELFF.

Details on this clone: An end of the junction differs from the germline gene, which may be a read error. Other DNA sequences of this sample code for an identical CDR3. CDR3 nucleotide sequence: TGTGCCAGCAGCCTGAACGACGGCTACACCTTT. As protein: CASSLNDGYTF. The chain joins TRBV4-2 to TRBJ1-2; no clear D gene. Germline CDR1 reads LGHNA; CDR2 reads YNFKEQ. The CDR3 is 11 amino acids.

This chain connects TRBV7-9 to TRBJ2-2, with 8 bases identical to TRBD1. The J segment lost 4 bases and the V segment lost 2 bases, leaving 9 bases of the junction unmatched. The CDR3 length is 17 residues. Germline CDR1 SEHNR, CDR2 FQNEAQ (reference sequence). CDR3 DNA: TGTGCCAGCAGCTTAAAGGGTACAGGGGGACTCACCGGGGAGCTGTTTTTT. It translates to CASSLKGTGGLTGELFF.

This clone appeared a few times. The chain joins TRBV5-6 to TRBJ2-1; D not certain. The ends were cut back, 2 bases at V and 6 bases at J, with 15 bases in the middle. Looked up from germline, CDR1 is SGHDT and CDR2 is YYEEEE. The CDR3 is 15 amino acids. In DNA, the CDR3 is TGTGCCAGCAGCTTATCGTATTTTTTGGGCAATGAGCAGTTCTTC. Translated, it gives CASSLSYFLGNEQFF.

The rearrangement uses TRBV28 and TRBJ2-1, with no clear D. This CDR3 is 12 amino acids long. V was pared by 2 bases and J by 5 bases, with 4 bases between. In germline, CDR1 is MDHEN, CDR2 SYDVKM. CDR3 loop: CASSLLHNEQFF. For the CDR3, the DNA is TGTGCCAGCAGTTTACTTCACAATGAGCAGTTCTTC.

V gene TRBV7-2 combines with J gene TRBJ2-7, with D perhaps being TRBD1 or TRBD2 (5 bases each). The CDR3 is made up of 15 amino acids. V was pared by 2 bases and J by 6 bases, with 17 bases between. Germline V lookup: CDR1 SGHTA, CDR2 FQGNSA. The CDR3 DNA reads as TGTGCCAGCAGCTTACGGGTGTGGGACGGAACCGAGCAGTACTTC. It translates to CASSLRVWDGTEQYF.

The chain recombines TRBV5-1 with TRBJ1-3; D gene unclear. The CDR3 loop spans 14 amino acids. Germline V gives CDR1 SGHRS, CDR2 YFSETQ. Trimming removed 0 bases at V and 3 bases at J, with 7 bases between. The CDR3 spells CASSLGQLGNTIYF. CDR3 DNA: TGCGCCAGCAGCTTGGGCCAGCTTGGAAACACCATATATTTT.

The sample holds one count of this clone. A far larger clone lies a single base away; this is likely a read error. Different DNA sequences within this sample yield the same CDR3. This CDR3 reads CATSLQMRGPPYEQYF. CDR3 coding DNA: TGTGCCACCAGCTTGCAAATGCGGGGGCCACCCTATGAGCAGTACTTC. The chain links TRBV15 to TRBJ2-7; D perhaps matches TRBD2 (7 bases). The germline gives CDR1 LNHNV, CDR2 YYDKDF (reference sequence). The CDR3 extends over 16 amino acids.

The chain is built from TRBV30 and TRBJ1-1, with D perhaps matching TRBD1 (5 bases). V was clipped by 4 bases and J by 3 bases, with 21 bases between them. CDR1 and CDR2 (germline): GTSNPN, SVGIG (reference sequence). The CDR3 sequence is 16 residues long. The CDR3 DNA is TGTGCCTGGACCCTCCCGAGGGCTCAGGGATACACTGAAGCTTTCTTT. This sequence encodes CAWTLPRAQGYTEAFF.

The chain links TRBV6-9 to TRBJ2-7, with D possibly matching TRBD1 (6 bases). The germline CDR1 and CDR2 sequences are MNHGY and SVAAGI. Trimming removed 1 base at V and 1 base at J, with 8 bases between. The CDR3 runs 14 residues. CDR3 loop: CASSYWGPSYEQYF. CDR3 DNA: TGTGCCAGCAGTTATTGGGGGCCGTCCTACGAGCAGTACTTC.

V and J are TRBV25-1 and TRBJ1-6; no clear D gene. The CDR3 loop spans 17 amino acids. Germline assignment: CDR1 MGHDK and CDR2 SYGVNS. The ends were cut back, 1 base at V and 7 bases at J, with 17 bases in the middle. In nucleotides, the CDR3 is TGTGCCAGCAGTGAATCAAACCCTGGGGTCAGGAATTCACCCCTCCACTTT. Protein product: CASSESNPGVRNSPLHF. Looking up the rest from reference TRBV25-1 and TRBJ1-6 gives the full variable domain: EADIYQTPRYLVIGTGKKITLECSQTMGHDKMYWYQQDPGMELHLIHYSYGVNSTEKGDLSSESTVSRIRTEHFPLTLESARPSHTSQYLCASSESNPGVRNSPLHFGNGTRLTVT.

This clone came up a few times. The chain recombines TRBV18 with TRBJ1-1, with a tentative D call TRBD1 (6 bases). Germline assignment: CDR1 KGHSH and CDR2 LQKENI. The CDR3 contains 14 residues. Trimming stripped 4 bases from V and 1 base from J, with 10 bases between. CDR3 DNA: TGTGCCAGCTCACTCGAGACAGGGAACACTGAAGCTTTCTTT. Its translation: CASSLETGNTEAFF.

V usage is TRBV7-3 and J usage is TRBJ1-1, with D possibly matching TRBD1 (5 bases). V shed 2 bases and J shed 5 bases, with 12 bases lying between them. The CDR3 totals 14 residues. Germline V lookup: CDR1 SGHTA, CDR2 FQGTGA. This chain's CDR3 is CASSLQGEGTEAFF. For the CDR3, the DNA is TGTGCCAGCAGCTTACAGGGAGAGGGGACTGAAGCTTTCTTT.

This chain joins TRBV5-4 and TRBJ2-3; 14 bases line up with TRBD2. CDR3 length: 16 amino acids. Trimming at V came to 4 bases and at J to 4 bases, leaving 5 bases not matched to a gene. Per germline, CDR1 SGHNT and CDR2 YYREEE (reference sequence). The CDR3 DNA reads as TGTGCCAGCAGCACTAAGACTAGCGGGAGGGCAGATACGCAGTATTTT. Its translation: CASSTKTSGRADTQYF. Drawing the rest from reference TRBV5-4 and TRBJ2-3, the complete variable domain is ETGVTQSPTHLIKTRGQQVTLRCSSQSGHNTVSWYQQALGQGPQFIFQYYREEENGRGNFPPRFSGLQFPNYSSELNVNALELDDSALYLCASSTKTSGRADTQYFGPGTRLTVL.

The chain joins TRBV7-8 to TRBJ2-1; D unclear. Between the trimmed V and J ends, which lost 1 base and 0 bases, there was a span of 10 bases. The CDR3 length is 16 residues. Germline-derived CDR1 and CDR2 are SGHVS and FQNEAQ. The CDR3: CASSLDSGISYNEQFF. DNA for the CDR3: TGTGCCAGCAGCTTAGATTCCGGAATCTCCTACAATGAGCAGTTCTTC.